Listed below are T cell receptor beta chains from one sample, sequenced in a study of siplizumab effects on memory and regulatory T cells. Some clones are missing from TCRdb's copy, which holds only in-frame ones; the method was immunoSEQ multiplex PCR. The sample lists approximately 110,000 clones, roughly 94% occurring once. Sequencing input: Tregs sorted from blood. The receptor set was obtained from a human donor in good health. CDR3s include the opening cysteine and the closing phenylalanine or tryptophan. Fields, in order: D gene, clone size, J gene, V gene, CDR3 DNA, CDR3 protein. The D gene is left open where the match is weak. Not every row has a clone size; where given, it reads once, few, many or a size class.

D: NA
size: NA
J: TRBJ2-5
V: TRBV18
DNA: TGTGCCAGCTCACCACCGGTTGAGACCCAGTACTTC
CDR3: CASSPPVETQYF

D: NA
size: NA
J: TRBJ1-2
V: TRBV11-2
DNA: TGTGCCAGCAGATACCCATACCGGTCGTCGGGCAGGTATGGCTACACCTTC
CDR3: CASRYPYRSSGRYGYTF

D: NA
size: NA
J: TRBJ1-2
V: TRBV7-9
DNA: TGTGCCAGCAGCCGCGGGACACTCCGGGGTATTGGCTACACCTTC
CDR3: CASSRGTLRGIGYTF

D: NA
size: NA
J: TRBJ1-2
V: TRBV6-1
DNA: TGTGCCAGCAGCCTACGACACGGACAGAACTATGGCTACACCTTC
CDR3: CASSLRHGQNYGYTF

D: NA
size: NA
J: TRBJ2-3
V: TRBV10-3
DNA: TGTGCCATCAGTGCGCACAAAATATCAGGGGCCACAGATACGCAGTATTTT
CDR3: CAISAHKISGATDTQYF

D: NA
size: NA
J: TRBJ1-5
V: TRBV7-9
DNA: TGTGCCAGCAGCTTAGTAGGGGCACTTAATCAGCCCCAGCATTTT
CDR3: CASSLVGALNQPQHF

D: TRBD1
size: NA
J: TRBJ2-2
V: TRBV10-3
DNA: TGTGCCATCAGTTCGGACAGGGTAGGCACCGGGGAGCTGTTTTTT
CDR3: CAISSDRVGTGELFF

D: NA
size: NA
J: TRBJ1-5
V: TRBV29-1
DNA: TGCAGCGCTCTATATAGCAATCAGCCCCAGCATTTT
CDR3: CSALYSNQPQHF

D: TRBD2
size: NA
J: TRBJ2-3
V: TRBV30
DNA: TGTGCCTGGAGCGGACTAGCGGGAATCACAGATACGCAGTATTTT
CDR3: CAWSGLAGITDTQYF

D: NA
size: NA
J: TRBJ1-1
V: TRBV27
DNA: TGTGCCAGCAGTCTTGGACGCTTGAACACTGAAGCTTTCTTT
CDR3: CASSLGRLNTEAFF

D: NA
size: few
J: TRBJ1-1
V: TRBV5-1
DNA: TGCGCCAGCAGCTCGTTGGTAGGGATTGAAGCTTTCTTT
CDR3: CASSSLVGIEAFF

D: NA
size: NA
J: TRBJ2-7
V: TRBV18
DNA: TGTGCCAGCTCACCTGTGGGCTTCTACGAGCAGTACTTC
CDR3: CASSPVGFYEQYF

D: TRBD2
size: NA
J: TRBJ2-5
V: TRBV6-6
DNA: TGTGCCAGCACCTTTAGCGGGGGGTACCAAGAGACCCAGTACTTC
CDR3: CASTFSGGYQETQYF

D: NA
size: NA
J: TRBJ2-4
V: TRBV19
DNA: TGTGCCAGTAGTACCCTCGCAGCCAAAAACATTCAGTACTTC
CDR3: CASSTLAAKNIQYF

D: NA
size: few
J: TRBJ1-2
V: TRBV2
DNA: TGTGCCAGCAGGAATGGCTACACCTTC
CDR3: CASRNGYTF

D: TRBD2
size: NA
J: TRBJ2-1
V: TRBV5-1
DNA: TGCGCCAGCAGCTGGCCTCCGGGAGGGGGTGGCGAGCAGTTCTTC
CDR3: CASSWPPGGGGEQFF

D: NA
size: NA
J: TRBJ2-1
V: TRBV6-1
DNA: TGTGCCAGCAGTGCTGGCGGGACCGTCAATGAGCAGTTCTTC
CDR3: CASSAGGTVNEQFF

D: NA
size: few
J: TRBJ2-3
V: TRBV18
DNA: TGTGCCAGCTCCGACAGGGCACGGGAGACGCAGTATTTT
CDR3: CASSDRARETQYF

D: NA
size: NA
J: TRBJ2-3
V: TRBV5-6
DNA: TGTGCCAGCAGCGACTTTACTAGCACAGATACGCAGTATTTT
CDR3: CASSDFTSTDTQYF

D: NA
size: NA
J: TRBJ1-1
V: TRBV18
DNA: TGTGCCAGCTCTCCTCAGTCACTTGAAGCTTTCTTT
CDR3: CASSPQSLEAFF

D: NA
size: NA
J: TRBJ1-1
V: TRBV2
DNA: TGTGCCAGCAGTCCTCGAATGAACACTGAAGCCTTCTTT
CDR3: CASSPRMNTEAFF

D: NA
size: NA
J: TRBJ1-1
V: TRBV6-5
DNA: TGTGCCAGCAGTATCACCCTGGCCACTGAAGCTTTCTTT
CDR3: CASSITLATEAFF

D: TRBD1
size: once
J: TRBJ1-3
V: TRBV6-6
DNA: TGTGCCAGCACCAGACAGGGTCCGGGAAACACCATATATTTT
CDR3: CASTRQGPGNTIYF

D: NA
size: NA
J: TRBJ1-6
V: TRBV11-2
DNA: TGTGCCAGCAGCTTGGTACAGGCGAGCTCCTATAATTCACCCCTCCACTTT
CDR3: CASSLVQASSYNSPLHF

D: NA
size: NA
J: TRBJ1-3
V: TRBV11-2
DNA: TGTGCCAGCAGCTCGGTCCTCTCTGGAAACACCATATATTTT
CDR3: CASSSVLSGNTIYF

D: NA
size: NA
J: TRBJ1-4
V: TRBV7-2
DNA: TGTGCCAGCAGCTTCACGGACGCAACTAATGAAAAACTGTTTTTT
CDR3: CASSFTDATNEKLFF

D: TRBD1
size: NA
J: TRBJ1-2
V: TRBV27
DNA: TGTGCCAGCAGTTCCTACTGGGGGACAGACACCTATGGCTACACCTTC
CDR3: CASSSYWGTDTYGYTF